The clone carrying this TCR beta chain was counted only a few times. This record belongs to a study of blood T cells in healthy people across ages. Then a second PCR, running about 7 to 11 cycles, was carried out with a sample-barcoded 5' primer and a J-beta primer mix. TCRdb recomputed calls from the 5' RACE reads with MiXCR, one row per CDR3 protein. The sample includes fewer than 2 million distinct CDR3 sequences, around 40% of them seen just once. The V gene lost 2 bases and the J gene lost 5 bases, with 7 bases spanning the gap. Per germline, CDR1 SEHNR and CDR2 FQNEAQ (reference sequence). The CDR3 consists of 12 residues.

The TCR sequence derives from a human donor in good health. The material sequenced was blood. The rearrangement links TRBV7-9 to TRBJ2-7; no definite D call. CDR3 residues: CASSLRVDEQYF. The CDR3 DNA follows: TGTGCCAGCAGCTTAAGGGTGGACGAGCAGTACTTC.